This TCR beta chain is drawn from a study of blood T cell repertoires in COVID-19. Study information: Material from acute and convalescent COVID-19 was sourced from the United States, Italy and Spain. T cells, B-cell-depleted T cells, or PBMCs provided the cDNA or gDNA that served as material.

With V trimmed by 2 bases and J by 4 bases, 14 bases remained unmatched. This CDR3 is 18 amino acids long. CDR1 and CDR2 (germline): SNHLY, FYNNEI. Produced via immunoSEQ multiplex PCR; TCRdb's table is partial and in-frame only. The table has approximately 75,000 clones, around nine tenths seen once. The chain carries TRBV2 and TRBJ2-1; 7 bases map to TRBD2. Sequencing was carried out using peripheral blood. This clonotype originated in a man between 60 and 75 years old with acute or convalescent COVID-19. CDR3 loop: CASSEWVGGLAVYNEQFF. The CDR3 bases are TGTGCCAGCAGTGAATGGGTTGGAGGCCTAGCGGTGTACAATGAGCAGTTCTTC.